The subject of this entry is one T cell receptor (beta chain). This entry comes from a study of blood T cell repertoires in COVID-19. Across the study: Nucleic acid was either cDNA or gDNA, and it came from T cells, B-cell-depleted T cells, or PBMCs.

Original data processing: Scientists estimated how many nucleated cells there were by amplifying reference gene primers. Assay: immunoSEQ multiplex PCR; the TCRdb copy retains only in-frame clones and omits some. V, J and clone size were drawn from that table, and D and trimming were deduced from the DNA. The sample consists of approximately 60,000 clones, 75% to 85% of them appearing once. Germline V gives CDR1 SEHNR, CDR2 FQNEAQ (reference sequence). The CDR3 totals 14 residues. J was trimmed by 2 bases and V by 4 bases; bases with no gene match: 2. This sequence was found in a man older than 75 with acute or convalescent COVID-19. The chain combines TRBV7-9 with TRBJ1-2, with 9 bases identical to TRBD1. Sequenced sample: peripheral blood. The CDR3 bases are TGTGCCAGCAGCTCCGGGACAGGGAACTATGGCTACACCTTC. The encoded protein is CASSSGTGNYGYTF.